This T cell receptor beta chain came from a study of cytomegalovirus exposure and HLA in healthy donors. Looking at the study overall: From about 180 million T cells, an earlier analysis saw approximately 110 million unique TCR beta sequences. Whole-study results and caveats: Testing in vitro showed three CMV-associated chains specific for CMV antigens. As a later analysis revealed, most CMV-associated TCR beta chains appeared HLA-restricted. Earlier results showed most TCR beta V segments being productive about 90% or about 30% of the time.

This clone was detected a few times. The target antigen is unknown. This CDR3 is 15 amino acids long. CDR1 and CDR2 from the germline V gene are MNHEY and SMNVEV (reference sequence). J lost 7 bases, V lost 5 bases, and 9 bases had no gene match. PCR involved 60 Vbeta and 13 Jbeta primers. Only in-frame clones appear in the TCRdb table, and some are missing; sequencing was by immunoSEQ multiplex PCR. The sample includes 85,000 to 95,000 clones, roughly two thirds of them seen just once. This TCR came from a woman in her 30s in good health and CMV-seronegative. Sequences were obtained from PBMCs. The V and J genes are TRBV27 and TRBJ2-7, with TRBD2 identical over 12 bases. The CDR3 nucleotides read TGTGCCAGCAGTCCACTAGCGGGGGGACTGGGTGAGCAGTACTTC. Translated: CASSPLAGGLGEQYF.